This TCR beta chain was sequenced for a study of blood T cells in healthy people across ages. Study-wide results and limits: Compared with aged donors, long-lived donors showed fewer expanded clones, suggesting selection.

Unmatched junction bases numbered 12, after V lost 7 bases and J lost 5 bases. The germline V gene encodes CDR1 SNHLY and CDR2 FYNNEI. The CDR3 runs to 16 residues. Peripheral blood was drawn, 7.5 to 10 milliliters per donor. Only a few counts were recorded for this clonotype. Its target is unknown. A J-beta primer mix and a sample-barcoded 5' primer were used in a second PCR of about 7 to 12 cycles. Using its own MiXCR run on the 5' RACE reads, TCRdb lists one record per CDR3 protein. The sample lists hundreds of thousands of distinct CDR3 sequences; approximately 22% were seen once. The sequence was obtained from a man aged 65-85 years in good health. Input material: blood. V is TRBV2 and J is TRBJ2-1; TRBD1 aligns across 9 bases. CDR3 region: CASISIGTGRDNEQFF. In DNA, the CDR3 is TGTGCCAGCATCTCTATCGGGACAGGGAGGGACAATGAGCAGTTCTTC.